This entry lists 21 T cell receptor beta chains sequenced from one sample in a study of T cells after yellow fever vaccination. TCRdb used MiXCR to reprocess the 5' RACE reads, holding one entry per CDR3 protein. The table includes under 400,000 distinct CDR3 sequences, around 12% detected once. The sample here was CD4+ T cells sorted from PBMCs, taken 15 days after the yellow fever booster vaccination. Every receptor here comes from a young man who received the YFV17D yellow fever vaccine.

The sample holds a few counts of this clonotype. The chain's CDR3 is CASGDRGGHEQFF. The CDR3 DNA sequence: TGTGCCAGCGGGGACAGGGGTGGGCATGAGCAGTTCTTC. J is TRBJ2-1 and V is TRBV7-3; TRBD1 matches 10 bases. V lost 8 bases, J lost 8 bases, and 6 bases stayed unmatched. CDR1 is SGHTA, CDR2 FQGTGA, per germline. CDR3 size: 13 residues.

Notes on this clonotype: This may be a read error: a much more frequent sequence differs by one nucleotide. The V call is TRBV10-1, the J call TRBJ2-1; D not certain. CDR1 is WNHNN and CDR2 is SYGVQD in the germline V gene (reference sequence). The CDR3 consists of 17 residues. This chain's CDR3 is CVSSESRQETSYNEQFF. As DNA, the CDR3 is TGCGTCAGCAGTGAGTCTAGGCAGGAGACCTCCTACAATGAGCAGTTCTTC.

This clonotype was observed a few times. V usage is TRBV6-5 and J usage is TRBJ2-7, with 9 nucleotides matching TRBD1. The CDR3 extends over 14 amino acids. With V trimmed by 6 bases and J by 6 bases, 9 bases remained unmatched. Germline V CDR1 and CDR2: MNHEY, SVGAGI. CDR3 DNA: TGTGCCAGCAGGCCAACAGGGGGCTGGGGCGAGCAGTACTTC. Its protein product is CASRPTGGWGEQYF.

The genes are TRBV19 and TRBJ1-1; 10 bases fit TRBD1. The CDR3 contains 16 residues. Losses at the gene ends were 0 bases for V and 4 bases for J; bases not matched to a gene: 5. Germline values: CDR1 LNHDA, CDR2 SQIVND (reference sequence). The chain's CDR3 is CASSIEPTGGGTEAFF. DNA of the CDR3: TGTGCCAGTAGTATAGAGCCGACAGGGGGCGGCACTGAAGCTTTCTTT.

This clonotype occurred a few times. This chain uses TRBV5-6 with TRBJ2-7, with 8 positions matching TRBD1. CDR1 is SGHDT, CDR2 YYEEEE, per germline. This CDR3 comprises 13 residues. V lost 4 bases and J lost 7; bases outside the gene matches: 7. CDR3 protein: CASSLRQGQEQYF. CDR3 bases: TGTGCCAGCAGCCTTAGACAGGGGCAGGAGCAGTACTTC.

The V call is TRBV12-3 or TRBV12-4, the J call TRBJ1-2; D is unresolved. The CDR3 consists of 11 residues. Deletions cut 8 bases from V and 8 bases from J, with 12 bases between. CDR3 sequence: CASRLSYGYTF. CDR3 sequence (DNA): TGTGCCAGCCGGCTTTCCTACGGCTACACCTTC.

This clonotype occurred many times. The chain is built from TRBV4-3 and TRBJ1-2; tentatively, D is TRBD1 (5 bases). The V gene's germline CDR1 is LGHNA and CDR2 YSLEER. This CDR3 is built from 17 residues. V was pared by 0 bases and J by 4 bases, with 18 bases between. CDR3 sequence: CASSQERGGRYGYGYTF. The CDR3 DNA follows: TGCGCCAGCAGCCAAGAGCGGGGGGGGAGATATGGCTATGGCTACACCTTC.

This CDR3 is CASSQRLGTGELFF. In DNA, the CDR3 is TGCGCCAGCAGCCAACGTCTTGGGACCGGGGAGCTGTTTTTT. This chain joins TRBV4-3 and TRBJ2-2; D is unresolved. This CDR3 has 14 residues. Trimming cost V 2 bases and J 5 bases, with 9 bases left between them. Germline V lookup: CDR1 LGHNA, CDR2 YSLEER.

This clonotype occurred a few times. The chain is built from TRBV9 and TRBJ2-2, with D perhaps TRBD1 (6 bases). The CDR3 spans 16 residues. With 4 bases removed from V and 6 bases from J, the gap between germline ends came to 19 bases. Germline loops: CDR1 SGDLS, CDR2 YYNGEE. The CDR3 DNA is TGTGCCAGCAGCCAAACACACAGGGAAGCGGCCGGGGAGCTGTTTTTT. The encoded protein is CASSQTHREAAGELFF. Full variable domain (rest looked up from reference TRBV9 and TRBJ2-2): DSGVTQTPKHLITATGQRVTLRCSPRSGDLSVYWYQQSLDQGLQFLIQYYNGEERAKGNILERFSAQQFPDLHSELNLSSLELGDSALYFCASSQTHREAAGELFFGEGSRLTVL.

This clonotype was recorded at least ten times. The chain joins TRBV5-1 to TRBJ2-1; 9 bases map to TRBD2. J was trimmed by 5 bases and V by 0 bases; bases with no gene match: 6. The CDR3 runs 16 residues. CDR1 is SGHRS and CDR2 is YFSETQ in the germline V gene. CDR3 nucleotide sequence: TGCGCCAGCAGCTTGGTAGTAGCGGGGGATCACAATGAGCAGTTCTTC. It codes for CASSLVVAGDHNEQFF.

This clonotype occurred many times. This chain uses TRBV7-2 with TRBJ2-7, with 9 bases lining up with TRBD1. Germline CDR1 reads SGHTA; CDR2 reads FQGNSA. There are 14 residues in the CDR3. J lost 5 bases, V lost 5 bases, and 7 bases had no gene match. The CDR3 is CASSQDRGGHEQYF. CDR3 nucleotides: TGTGCCAGCAGCCAGGACAGGGGTGGCCACGAGCAGTACTTC.

The chain carries TRBV7-9 and TRBJ1-6, with D possibly matching TRBD1 (5 bases). This CDR3 is built from 15 residues. The ends were cut back, 5 bases at V and 10 bases at J, with 18 bases in the middle. Germline CDR1 reads SEHNR; CDR2 reads FQNEAQ (reference sequence). The CDR3 spells CASSESGTGGSPLHF. The CDR3 nucleotides are TGTGCCAGCAGCGAATCGGGGACGGGAGGCTCACCCCTCCACTTT. The complete variable domain, with remaining parts taken from reference TRBV7-9 and TRBJ1-6, reads DTGVSQNPRHKITKRGQNVTFRCDPISEHNRLYWYRQTLGQGPEFLTYFQNEAQLEKSRLLSDRFSAERPKGSFSTLEIQRTEQGDSAMYLCASSESGTGGSPLHFGNGTRLTVT.

V usage is TRBV6-2 or TRBV6-3 and J usage is TRBJ2-1; D ambiguous. Deletions cut 6 bases from V and 0 bases from J, with 12 bases between. Germline V gene lookup returns CDR1 MNHEY and CDR2 SVGEGT. CDR3 length equals 15 residues. The chain's CDR3 is CASRDSVGSYNEQFF. CDR3 sequence (DNA): TGTGCCAGCAGGGATAGTGTGGGCTCCTACAATGAGCAGTTCTTC.

The V and J genes are TRBV27 and TRBJ1-4; tentative D call: TRBD1 (5 bases). V shed 6 bases and J shed 12 bases, with 23 bases lying between them. The germline CDR1 and CDR2 sequences are MNHEY and SMNVEV (reference sequence). The CDR3 length is 15 residues. The CDR3 nucleotides read TGTGCCAGCAGCTACCGGGACCCCTCCCTTGGGGAACTGTTTTTT. Translation gives CASSYRDPSLGELFF.

This clonotype was seen a handful of times. The chain uses TRBV12-3 or TRBV12-4 and TRBJ2-3; tentative D call: TRBD2 (6 bases). The V gene lost 8 bases and the J gene lost 0 bases, with 12 bases spanning the gap. The CDR3 has 14 residues. The CDR3 DNA reads TGTGCCAGCCTTGGGGGACTTAGCACAGATACGCAGTATTTT. Residues: CASLGGLSTDTQYF.

This clonotype was observed many times. This chain joins TRBV6-1 and TRBJ2-1; D might be TRBD2 (7 bases). Germline CDR1 is MNHNS and CDR2 is SASEGT. The CDR3 loop spans 15 amino acids. Trimming took off 8 bases at V and 3 bases at J, with 17 bases between the two ends. In DNA, the CDR3 is TGTGCCAGCCTCCTAAGAGGGGGGGTCTACAATGAGCAGTTCTTC. This codes for CASLLRGGVYNEQFF.

In its sample, this clonotype was seen a few times. The CDR3, as DNA: TGCGCCAGCAGTGAGCAGGGGGCGCGAACTGAAGCTTTCTTT. Its translation: CASSEQGARTEAFF. V gene TRBV10-2 combines with J gene TRBJ1-1, with TRBD1 matching 8 bases. The CDR3 contains 14 residues. J lost 5 bases, V lost 2 bases, and 4 bases had no gene match. Germline V gives CDR1 WSHSY, CDR2 SAAADI.

This clonotype was counted a few times. The chain is built from TRBV4-1 and TRBJ2-2, with D tentatively TRBD1 or TRBD2 (5 bases each). The CDR3 loop spans 14 amino acids. Deletions cut 7 bases from V and 7 bases from J, with 16 bases between. The germline V gene encodes CDR1 MGHRA and CDR2 YSYEKL. CDR3 nucleotide sequence: TGCGCCAGCAAGTCCGGGACCAAGAGCGGGGAGCTGTTTTTT. Encoded protein: CASKSGTKSGELFF.

In its sample, this clonotype was seen many times. This chain connects TRBV24-1 to TRBJ1-1; weak D call: TRBD1 (5 bases). There are 13 residues in the CDR3. CDR1 and CDR2 from the germline V gene are KGHDR and SFDVKD. V lost 5 bases, J lost 3 bases, and 9 bases lay in between. As DNA, the CDR3 is TGTGCCACCAGTGGTGGCAGGGACACTGAAGCTTTCTTT. Its protein product is CATSGGRDTEAFF.

V and J are TRBV9 and TRBJ1-1; 8 bases fit TRBD1. Germline trimming cut 3 bases from V and 1 base from J; bases unmatched to any gene: 5. The CDR3 loop spans 15 amino acids. The germline gives CDR1 SGDLS, CDR2 YYNGEE. The CDR3 nucleotides read TGTGCCAGCAGCGGCCCCGGGACAGGGAACACTGAAGCTTTCTTT. It codes for CASSGPGTGNTEAFF.

In this sample, this clonotype turned up many times. This chain links TRBV4-2 with TRBJ2-3; D unclear. The germline CDR1 and CDR2 sequences are LGHNA and YNFKEQ. The length of the CDR3 is 15 residues. V gave up 4 bases and J gave up 0 bases, with 11 bases separating them. This CDR3 reads CASSRRSGSTDTQYF. CDR3 sequence (DNA): TGTGCCAGCAGCCGCCGGTCTGGGAGCACAGATACGCAGTATTTT.